The present T cell receptor (beta chain) was sequenced within a study of cytomegalovirus exposure and HLA in healthy donors. Study as a whole: T cells numbering 150 million to 200 million yielded 95 million to 140 million unique TCR beta sequences in an earlier analysis.

This clone was seen only once. No antigen is known for it. Findings and limits, study-wide: Some V segments, TRBV6-2 and TRBV6-3 among them, were indistinguishable and were therefore excluded.

The ends were cut back, 3 bases at V and 6 bases at J, with 18 bases in the middle. Germline V gene lookup returns CDR1 SEHNR and CDR2 FQNEAQ (reference sequence). There are 16 residues in the CDR3. The study ran its PCR with 60 Vbeta and 13 Jbeta primers. Generated by immunoSEQ multiplex PCR, the TCRdb table keeps only in-frame clones and is missing some. Among 200,000 to 250,000 clones listed, about 89% were seen once. The clonotype was recovered from a woman in her late teens or twenties in good health and CMV-seronegative. The sequencing sample was made of PBMCs. The J gene is TRBJ2-1, the V gene TRBV7-9, with D possibly TRBD1 on 5 matching bases. The CDR3 DNA follows: TGTGCCAGCAGCTTTTGGTCAGGGTCGGGTGCCAATGAGCAGTTCTTC. It yields the protein CASSFWSGSGANEQFF. The full variable domain, in which reference TRBV7-9 and TRBJ2-1 provide the parts outside the CDR3, is DTGVSQNPRHKITKRGQNVTFRCDPISEHNRLYWYRQTLGQGPEFLTYFQNEAQLEKSRLLSDRFSAERPKGSFSTLEIQRTEQGDSAMYLCASSFWSGSGANEQFFGPGTRLTVL.